A selection of T cell receptor beta chains follows, all from one sample in a study of cytomegalovirus exposure and HLA in healthy donors. Produced via immunoSEQ multiplex PCR; TCRdb's table is partial and in-frame only. The sample shows about 360,000 clones, roughly 90% of them seen only once. Sequences were obtained from PBMCs. These receptors originate from a woman between 18 and 29 years old in good health and CMV-seronegative. CDR3s include the opening cysteine and the closing phenylalanine or tryptophan. A D gene is named only where the DNA matches it firmly. Clone size is stated in some rows and not others, as once, few, many or a class when expanded.

J: TRBJ2-1; D: TRBD1; length: 14; V: TRBV6-1; size: -; DNA: TGTGCCAGCAGTGAAGGGACAGGGAGAAATGAGCAGTTCTTC; CDR3: CASSEGTGRNEQFF
J: TRBJ1-1; D: -; length: 16; V: TRBV5-4; size: -; DNA: TGTGCCAGCAGCTTGGACAGGGATATCTCGGGGACTGAAGCTTTCTTT; CDR3: CASSLDRDISGTEAFF
J: TRBJ2-5; D: -; length: 14; V: TRBV7-9; size: -; DNA: TGTGCCAGCAGCTCCCCGGACTCTCTCGAGACCCAGTACTTC; CDR3: CASSSPDSLETQYF
J: TRBJ2-7; D: TRBD2; length: 13; V: TRBV4-1; size: -; DNA: TGCGCCAGCAGCTTACTAGCGGGGAACGAGCAGTACTTC; CDR3: CASSLLAGNEQYF
J: TRBJ2-1; D: TRBD1; length: 13; V: TRBV28; size: -; DNA: TGTGCCAGCAGTAGGGACAGGGGGAATGAGCAGTTCTTC; CDR3: CASSRDRGNEQFF
J: TRBJ1-3; D: -; length: 15; V: TRBV5-1; size: -; DNA: TGCGCCAGCAGCTCCGACCCAGGGCTTGGAAACACCATATATTTT; CDR3: CASSSDPGLGNTIYF
J: TRBJ2-5; D: TRBD1; length: 13; V: TRBV28; size: -; DNA: TGTGCCAGCAGTCGGGACAGACAAGAGACCCAGTACTTC; CDR3: CASSRDRQETQYF
J: TRBJ2-5; D: -; length: 15; V: TRBV6-1; size: -; DNA: TGTGCCAGCAGTGACGCCATAGCGCTAACGGAGACCCAGTACTTC; CDR3: CASSDAIALTETQYF
J: TRBJ2-1; D: TRBD2; length: 15; V: TRBV2; size: -; DNA: TGTGCCAGCAGGGGAACTAGCGGGTACTACAATGAGCAGTTCTTC; CDR3: CASRGTSGYYNEQFF
J: TRBJ1-4; D: -; length: 16; V: TRBV11-2; size: once; DNA: TGTGCCAGCAGCTTAAGAAGCCGGTGGCGAGGTGAAAAACTGTTTTTT; CDR3: CASSLRSRWRGEKLFF
J: TRBJ2-2; D: -; length: 13; V: TRBV4-2; size: -; DNA: TGTGCCAGCAGCCAAGATTTAGCTGGGGAGCTGTTTTTT; CDR3: CASSQDLAGELFF
J: TRBJ2-7; D: -; length: 14; V: TRBV6-5; size: -; DNA: TGTGCCAGCAGTGTCCATGGGAGCTCCTACGAGCAGTACTTC; CDR3: CASSVHGSSYEQYF
J: TRBJ1-5; D: TRBD1; length: 16; V: TRBV7-9; size: -; DNA: TGTGCCAGCAGCTTGGAGACAGGGGAAGGCAATCAGCCCCAGCATTTT; CDR3: CASSLETGEGNQPQHF
J: TRBJ1-4; D: -; length: 16; V: TRBV30; size: -; DNA: TGTGCCTGGAGTGTTTTCGAGGCAGGGAAGAATGAAAAACTGTTTTTT; CDR3: CAWSVFEAGKNEKLFF
J: TRBJ2-7; D: TRBD2; length: 16; V: TRBV28; size: -; DNA: TGTGCCAGCAGTTTCATCCCTAGCGGGGACTCCTACGAGCAGTACTTC; CDR3: CASSFIPSGDSYEQYF
J: TRBJ2-7; D: -; length: 15; V: TRBV4-2; size: -; DNA: TGTGCCAGCAGCCAAGGACAGGCCAACTCCTACGAGCAGTACTTC; CDR3: CASSQGQANSYEQYF
J: TRBJ2-7; D: TRBD1; length: 14; V: TRBV27; size: few; DNA: TGTGCCACCTCCCCCCGACAGGGAGTCAACGAGCAGTACTTC; CDR3: CATSPRQGVNEQYF
J: TRBJ1-5; D: -; length: 14; V: TRBV2; size: -; DNA: TGTGCCAGCAGGGCAGGGGCAATCAATCAGCCCCAGCATTTT; CDR3: CASRAGAINQPQHF
J: TRBJ1-5; D: -; length: 17; V: TRBV2; size: few; DNA: TGTGCCAGCAGGGGGGGGCGCAGGGAATATAGCAATCAGCCCCAGCATTTT; CDR3: CASRGGRREYSNQPQHF
J: TRBJ2-5; D: TRBD2; length: 16; V: TRBV19; size: -; DNA: TGTGCCAGTAGTATTGGGACTAGCATGTTATTAGAGACCCAGTACTTC; CDR3: CASSIGTSMLLETQYF
J: TRBJ2-1; D: -; length: 15; V: TRBV6-1; size: -; DNA: TGTGCCAGCAGTGACGAGGGGGGGTTCTACAATGAGCAGTTCTTC; CDR3: CASSDEGGFYNEQFF
J: TRBJ1-1; D: -; length: 16; V: TRBV6-5; size: -; DNA: TGTGCCAGCAGTTACTCACAAAGACAGAGGAACACTGAAGCTTTCTTT; CDR3: CASSYSQRQRNTEAFF
J: TRBJ2-7; D: TRBD1; length: 14; V: TRBV6-5; size: -; DNA: TGTGCCAGCAGTGAACCGGACAGGGGTTACGAGCAGTACTTC; CDR3: CASSEPDRGYEQYF
J: TRBJ2-2; D: -; length: 15; V: TRBV4-2; size: -; DNA: TGTGCCAGCAGCCGCGACGGGGGGAACACCGGGGAGCTGTTTTTT; CDR3: CASSRDGGNTGELFF
J: TRBJ1-2; D: TRBD1; length: 16; V: TRBV11-2; size: -; DNA: TGTGCCAGCAGCTCAATACGAGACAGGGCACGCTATGGCTACACCTTC; CDR3: CASSSIRDRARYGYTF
J: TRBJ2-7; D: TRBD2; length: 16; V: TRBV4-1; size: -; DNA: TGCGCCAGCAGCCAAGTTCAAGCGGGGAACTCCTACGAGCAGTACTTC; CDR3: CASSQVQAGNSYEQYF
J: TRBJ1-2; D: TRBD1; length: 13; V: TRBV6-1; size: -; DNA: TGTGCCAGTGCGCCGGGACAGGTGTATGGCTACACCTTC; CDR3: CASAPGQVYGYTF
J: TRBJ2-1; D: TRBD2; length: 15; V: TRBV27; size: -; DNA: TGTGCCAGCAATGCCGGGACTAGCGAGGCAGGTGAGCAGTTCTTC; CDR3: CASNAGTSEAGEQFF
J: TRBJ1-6; D: TRBD1; length: 13; V: TRBV2; size: -; DNA: TGTGCCACAAAGGGACAGGTTATATCACCCCTCCACTTT; CDR3: CATKGQVISPLHF
J: TRBJ2-1; D: -; length: 16; V: TRBV7-3; size: -; DNA: TGTGCCAGCAGCTTAACGGGGAGTAGCTCCTACAATGAGCAGTTCTTC; CDR3: CASSLTGSSSYNEQFF
J: TRBJ1-2; D: TRBD1; length: 15; V: TRBV28; size: -; DNA: TGTGCCAGCAGTTTAGGGGACAGAGGATTCTATGGCTACACCTTC; CDR3: CASSLGDRGFYGYTF
J: TRBJ1-1; D: -; length: 15; V: TRBV6-1; size: -; DNA: TGTGCCAGCAGTTTAGAACGGACTCCGAACACTGAAGCTTTCTTT; CDR3: CASSLERTPNTEAFF
J: TRBJ2-4; D: TRBD2; length: 15; V: TRBV10-3; size: -; DNA: TGTGCCATCAGACGTAGCGGGGAGATGGGTAGCATTCAGTACTTC; CDR3: CAIRRSGEMGSIQYF
J: TRBJ2-5; D: -; length: 14; V: TRBV2; size: -; DNA: TGTGCCAGCAGCCGGGACTCAGGAAAAGAGACCCAGTACTTC; CDR3: CASSRDSGKETQYF
J: TRBJ1-2; D: -; length: 15; V: TRBV9; size: many; DNA: TGTGCCAGCAGCCCCCATTATAGAGGGAACTATGGCTACACCTTC; CDR3: CASSPHYRGNYGYTF
J: TRBJ1-1; D: -; length: 14; V: TRBV18; size: -; DNA: TGTGCCAGCTCACCGCGTCAGGGATGGACTGAAGCTTTCTTT; CDR3: CASSPRQGWTEAFF
J: TRBJ2-5; D: TRBD1; length: 14; V: TRBV7-9; size: -; DNA: TGTGCCAGCAGCACAACAGGGGGCCAAGAGACCCAGTACTTC; CDR3: CASSTTGGQETQYF
J: TRBJ1-1; D: TRBD1; length: 16; V: TRBV5-1; size: -; DNA: TGCGCCAGCAGCTCAGGGGACAGGGATGCGAACACTGAAGCTTTCTTT; CDR3: CASSSGDRDANTEAFF
J: TRBJ2-1; D: -; length: 23; V: TRBV1; size: once; DNA: TGCACCAGCAGCCCAGGAAGGGAGGTCTGGGTGGGTAGTTACTTCTTTAGCTACAATGAGCAGTTCTTC; CDR3: CTSSPGREVWVGSYFFSYNEQFF
J: TRBJ1-1; D: TRBD1; length: 14; V: TRBV6-1; size: -; DNA: TGTGCCAGCAGTCCCTACAGGGGAAGGGCTGAAGCTTTCTTT; CDR3: CASSPYRGRAEAFF
J: TRBJ1-5; D: -; length: 14; V: TRBV7-9; size: -; DNA: TGTGCCAGCAGCTTAGGGTCTGGGGGCCGGGCCCAGCATTTT; CDR3: CASSLGSGGRAQHF
J: TRBJ2-1; D: -; length: 12; V: TRBV5-6; size: -; DNA: TGTGCCAGCAGCCCTTCTAACAATGAGCAGTTCTTC; CDR3: CASSPSNNEQFF
J: TRBJ2-2; D: -; length: 15; V: TRBV27; size: -; DNA: TGTGCCAGCAGTCCAACAACAGAACAGACCGGGGAGCTGTTTTTT; CDR3: CASSPTTEQTGELFF
J: TRBJ1-1; D: -; length: 12; V: TRBV28; size: -; DNA: TGTGCCAGCAGGGGGCGATACACTGAAGCTTTCTTT; CDR3: CASRGRYTEAFF
J: TRBJ1-1; D: -; length: 15; V: TRBV7-9; size: -; DNA: TGTGCCAGCAGCCACGCGACAGGCCTGAACACTGAAGCTTTCTTT; CDR3: CASSHATGLNTEAFF
J: TRBJ1-5; D: -; length: 15; V: TRBV7-2; size: -; DNA: TGTGCCAGCAGCCCCCGGCCCGGGAGCAATCAGCCCCAGCATTTT; CDR3: CASSPRPGSNQPQHF
J: TRBJ1-1; D: -; length: 15; V: TRBV6-5; size: -; DNA: TGTGCCAGCAGTTACCAGGGCCTTAGTGGCACTGAAGCTTTCTTT; CDR3: CASSYQGLSGTEAFF
J: TRBJ2-1; D: -; length: 14; V: TRBV27; size: -; DNA: TGTGCCAGCACCCCGAGGGGAGGCTGGGATGAGCAGTTCTTC; CDR3: CASTPRGGWDEQFF
J: TRBJ2-5; D: TRBD1; length: 15; V: TRBV29-1; size: -; DNA: TGCAGCGTTGAGCCCGGGACAGGGCGGTATGAGACCCAGTACTTC; CDR3: CSVEPGTGRYETQYF
J: TRBJ1-2; D: -; length: 15; V: TRBV5-1; size: -; DNA: TGCGCCAGCAGCCCCCAGACAGTCAACAACTATGGCTACACCTTC; CDR3: CASSPQTVNNYGYTF
J: TRBJ1-1; D: TRBD1; length: 14; V: TRBV5-4; size: -; DNA: TGTGCCAGCAGCATCCAGGGGGCTAATACTGAAGCTTTCTTT; CDR3: CASSIQGANTEAFF
J: TRBJ2-1; D: TRBD2; length: 15; V: TRBV6-1; size: once; DNA: TGTGCCAGCACTGAGGGGAGCGGGGGGGGTAATGAGCAGTTCTTC; CDR3: CASTEGSGGGNEQFF
J: TRBJ2-2; D: TRBD1; length: 16; V: TRBV2; size: -; DNA: TGTGCCAGCAGTTTAAGGGACAGGGCTTTCGACGGGGAGCTGTTTTTT; CDR3: CASSLRDRAFDGELFF
J: TRBJ1-2; D: -; length: 14; V: TRBV7-6; size: -; DNA: TGTGCCAGCAGCCCACGCCGGACAGCTTATGGCTACACCTTC; CDR3: CASSPRRTAYGYTF
J: TRBJ1-6; D: -; length: 16; V: TRBV5-6; size: -; DNA: TGTGCCAGCAGCTTGATTAATTACGGCCGGAGATCACCCCTCCACTTT; CDR3: CASSLINYGRRSPLHF